Shown below are 18 T cell receptor beta chains from a single sample sequenced in a study of response to subunit inactivated influenza vaccine. TCRdb redid the calling of the RT-PCR reads with MiXCR, one entry per CDR3 protein. The sample has about 650,000 distinct CDR3 sequences; 13% to 15% are singletons. This sample comprised PBMCs from blood, obtained approximately 15 days before vaccination. These receptors all stem from a man aged 50-59 years who received an inactivated influenza vaccine.

In DNA form, the CDR3 reads TGTGCCAGCAGGGGCCAGGAATCCAAAAACATTCAGTACTTC. Protein sequence: CASRGQESKNIQYF. This chain links TRBV7-9 with TRBJ2-4; unclear D gene. CDR1 is SEHNR, CDR2 FQNEAQ, per germline (reference sequence). This CDR3 spans 14 amino acids. The V gene lost 6 bases and the J gene lost 2 bases, with 11 bases spanning the gap.

Only a few counts were recorded for this clonotype. V gene TRBV20-1 combines with J gene TRBJ2-5; D gene unclear. Germline lookup yields CDR1 DFQATT and CDR2 SNEGSKA (reference sequence). V dropped 2 bases and J dropped 5 bases, with 9 bases sitting between them. The CDR3 contains 12 residues. CDR3 sequence reads: CSARPSWETQYF. The CDR3 nucleotides read TGCAGTGCTAGACCTAGTTGGGAGACCCAGTACTTC.

The table lists this clonotype with many counts. The rearrangement uses TRBV3-1 and TRBJ1-1, with D uncertain. V was trimmed by 4 bases and J by 5 bases, leaving 8 bases between them. Looked up from germline, CDR1 is LGHDT and CDR2 is YNNKEL (reference sequence). This CDR3 comprises 12 residues. CDR3 amino acids: CASSRSGTEAFF. The CDR3 region has the DNA TGTGCCAGCAGCCGATCTGGAACTGAAGCTTTCTTT.

V gene TRBV28 combines with J gene TRBJ2-7, with 8 bases aligning to TRBD1. CDR1 is MDHEN and CDR2 is SYDVKM in the germline V gene. The V segment lost 3 bases and the J segment 6 bases; nucleotides outside the gene matches: 10. The CDR3 extends over 15 amino acids. DNA of the CDR3: TGTGCCAGCAGTTTGTCTTATCGGGACAGGTCCGAGCAGTACTTC. It translates to CASSLSYRDRSEQYF. Full variable domain (remainder filled in from reference TRBV28 and TRBJ2-7): DVKVTQSSRYLVKRTGEKVFLECVQDMDHENMFWYRQDPGLGLRLIYFSYDVKMKEKGDIPEGYSVSREKKERFSLILESASTNQTSMYLCASSLSYRDRSEQYFGPGTRLTVT.

The chain has TRBV3-1 and TRBJ2-7; TRBD1 might be the D (6 bases). The CDR3 loop spans 16 amino acids. Per germline, CDR1 LGHDT and CDR2 YNNKEL (reference sequence). V dropped 0 bases and J dropped 2 bases, with 14 bases sitting between them. The CDR3 spells CASSQEEGVFTYEQYF. The CDR3 nucleotides read TGTGCCAGCAGCCAAGAAGAGGGGGTTTTCACCTACGAGCAGTACTTC.

The table lists this clonotype with a few counts. As DNA, the CDR3 is TGCGCCAGCAGCTTGGCAGGCTCTTACACCGGGGAGCTGTTTTTT. Its translation is CASSLAGSYTGELFF. V usage is TRBV5-1 and J usage is TRBJ2-2; D unresolved. The CDR3 has 15 amino acids. With 0 bases removed from V and 3 bases from J, the gap between germline ends came to 9 bases. CDR1 and CDR2 from the germline V gene are SGHRS and YFSETQ.

This clonotype was counted between two and nine times. This chain uses TRBV6-5 with TRBJ1-3, with D unresolved. Germline CDR1 reads MNHEY; CDR2 reads SVGAGI. The V end lost 2 bases, the J end lost 2 bases, and 13 bases lay between the germline ends. The CDR3 extends over 16 amino acids. CDR3 sequence reads: CASSYNRGAAGNTIYF. The CDR3 coding sequence is TGTGCCAGCAGTTACAATCGAGGAGCAGCTGGAAACACCATATATTTT.

This clonotype came up once. The J gene is TRBJ2-7, the V gene TRBV4-1; 7 bases match TRBD1. The V segment lost 2 bases and the J segment 2 bases; nucleotides outside the gene matches: 3. CDR3 size: 14 residues. Germline CDR1 reads MGHRA; CDR2 reads YSYEKL. CDR3 protein: CASSQSQGAYEQYF. The CDR3 coding sequence is TGCGCCAGCAGCCAATCCCAGGGGGCCTACGAGCAGTACTTC.

In this sample, this clonotype turned up a few times. The chain combines TRBV28 with TRBJ2-3; TRBD2 agrees at 7 bases. The germline gives CDR1 MDHEN, CDR2 SYDVKM. The CDR3 runs to 16 residues. V shed 5 bases, J shed 2 bases, and the junction held 10 bases outside the gene matches. For the CDR3, the DNA is TGTGCCAGCAGTCCCCCGGGGAGGGAACACACAGATACGCAGTATTTT. Translating it yields CASSPPGREHTDTQYF.

This clonotype has more than one count but fewer than ten. V usage is TRBV15 and J usage is TRBJ1-5; D perhaps matches TRBD1 (5 bases). CDR3 length equals 12 residues. Germline CDR1 LNHNV, CDR2 YYDKDF (reference sequence). The germline V and J ends were trimmed by 3 bases and 10 bases, with 10 bases remaining between them. The CDR3 coding sequence is TGTGCCACCAGCAGCGGCAGGGAACCCCAGCATTTT. Its protein product is CATSSGREPQHF. Full variable domain (missing parts from reference TRBV15 and TRBJ1-5): DAMVIQNPRYQVTQFGKPVTLSCSQTLNHNVMYWYQQKSSQAPKLLFHYYDKDFNNEADTPDNFQSRRPNTSFCFLDIRSPGLGDTAMYLCATSSGREPQHFGDGTRLSIL.

This clonotype has more than one count but fewer than ten. The chain is built from TRBV14 and TRBJ2-2; no firm D call. The V and J ends lost 0 bases and 5 bases respectively, with 10 bases between them. CDR1 is SGHDN, CDR2 FVKESK, per germline. The CDR3 loop spans 15 amino acids. Here the CDR3 reads CASSQEPSNTGELFF. In nucleotides, the CDR3 is TGTGCCAGCAGCCAAGAACCCAGCAATACCGGGGAGCTGTTTTTT. The full variable domain, completed using reference TRBV14 and TRBJ2-2, is EAGVTQFPSHSVIEKGQTVTLRCDPISGHDNLYWYRRVMGKEIKFLLHFVKESKQDESGMPNNRFLAERTGGTYSTLKVQPAELEDSGVYFCASSQEPSNTGELFFGEGSRLTVL.

This clonotype was counted only a few times. This chain joins TRBV19 and TRBJ2-7, with D perhaps TRBD1 or TRBD2 (5 bases each). The V end lost 8 bases, the J end lost 0 bases, and 11 bases lay between the germline ends. Germline CDR1 is LNHDA and CDR2 is SQIVND (reference sequence). CDR3 length: 13 residues. The CDR3 DNA reads as TGTGCCAGTGCCGGGGCCCCCTCCTACGAGCAGTACTTC. It encodes CASAGAPSYEQYF.

The chain recombines TRBV20-1 with TRBJ2-5, with 7 bases fitting TRBD2. The CDR3 is 13 amino acids. Germline V gene sequence: CDR1 DFQATT, CDR2 SNEGSKA (reference sequence). The V and J ends lost 2 bases and 4 bases, in that order; junction bases with no gene match: 4. CDR3 in amino acids: CSARSGVRETQYF. DNA of the CDR3: TGCAGTGCTAGAAGCGGGGTCCGAGAGACCCAGTACTTC.

This clonotype has just a few counts. The chain uses TRBV12-3 or TRBV12-4 and TRBJ2-5; weak D call: TRBD1 (7 bases). V gave up 6 bases and J gave up 2 bases, with 16 bases separating them. The CDR3 runs to 15 residues. The CDR3 sequence is CASRSVGGQQETQYF. DNA of the CDR3: TGTGCCAGCAGGTCTGTCGGGGGACAGCAAGAGACCCAGTACTTC.

This clonotype has only a few counts. The J gene is TRBJ2-7, the V gene TRBV6-2 or TRBV6-3; 9 nucleotides match TRBD1. The CDR3 has 15 amino acids. Per the germline V gene, CDR1 is MNHEY and CDR2 is SVGEGT. V dropped 6 bases and J dropped 2; count of bases not matched to a gene: 8. The CDR3 DNA reads as TGTGCCAGCAGGGGACCGGGACAGGGTCCCTACGAGCAGTACTTC. Protein: CASRGPGQGPYEQYF.

This clonotype came up a few times. The chain combines TRBV11-2 with TRBJ2-1, with D perhaps matching TRBD1 (5 bases). Trimming took 1 base from V and 9 from J, leaving 13 bases between them. The CDR3 sequence is 14 residues long. Germline lookup yields CDR1 SGHAT and CDR2 FQNNGV. The CDR3 sequence: CASSLVSGLGEQFF. Here the CDR3 DNA reads TGTGCCAGCAGCTTAGTCTCAGGGCTGGGTGAGCAGTTCTTC.

This clonotype was seen ten or more times. The chain has TRBV11-2 and TRBJ2-1; D unresolved. From germline, CDR1 is SGHAT and CDR2 FQNNGV. CDR3 length: 13 amino acids. The V end was cut by 4 bases, the J end by 4 bases, with 8 bases between. CDR3 sequence: CASSYALYNEQFF. The CDR3 bases are TGTGCCAGCAGCTACGCTTTATACAATGAGCAGTTCTTC.

This clonotype was counted many times. The chain links TRBV18 to TRBJ1-2; D is possibly TRBD1 (5 bases). The CDR3 sequence is 14 residues long. Germline V gene sequence: CDR1 KGHSH, CDR2 LQKENI. Trimming shortened V by 5 bases and J by 4 bases, and 14 bases separated the two germline ends. This CDR3 is CASSIGQGRYGYTF. The CDR3, as DNA: TGTGCCAGCTCAATCGGGCAGGGCCGCTATGGCTACACCTTC.